The entry below describes one TCR beta chain. What it recognizes is unknown. These data are taken from a study of cytomegalovirus exposure and HLA in healthy donors. Study background: A subsequent analysis stated that the 120 or so validation repertoires were run on the same platform as the 550 to 750 first-cohort repertoires.

The protocol was immunoSEQ multiplex PCR, while the TCRdb copy is restricted to in-frame clones and leaves out a portion. The sample has around 170,000 clones, around 90% seen once. Study results and caveats: Researchers counted around 170 TCR beta chains as cytomegalovirus-associated. The dataset shows that most TCR sequences were rare, while some public TCRs occurred in many donors. Subsequent analysis found a tendency for first-cohort TCR clusters to co-occur within the 95 to 150 validation repertoires.

With V trimmed by 0 bases and J by 8 bases, 10 bases remained unmatched. Germline loops: CDR1 SGHRS, CDR2 YFSETQ. The CDR3 sequence is 17 residues long. Sequenced: PBMCs. This TCR was sampled from a man aged 18 to 29 in good health and CMV-seronegative. This chain links TRBV5-1 with TRBJ2-1; 11 nucleotides align to TRBD2. DNA for the CDR3: TGCGCCAGCAGCTTGGCCATACTAGCGGGGGACTCCGATGAGCAGTTCTTC. Translating it yields CASSLAILAGDSDEQFF.